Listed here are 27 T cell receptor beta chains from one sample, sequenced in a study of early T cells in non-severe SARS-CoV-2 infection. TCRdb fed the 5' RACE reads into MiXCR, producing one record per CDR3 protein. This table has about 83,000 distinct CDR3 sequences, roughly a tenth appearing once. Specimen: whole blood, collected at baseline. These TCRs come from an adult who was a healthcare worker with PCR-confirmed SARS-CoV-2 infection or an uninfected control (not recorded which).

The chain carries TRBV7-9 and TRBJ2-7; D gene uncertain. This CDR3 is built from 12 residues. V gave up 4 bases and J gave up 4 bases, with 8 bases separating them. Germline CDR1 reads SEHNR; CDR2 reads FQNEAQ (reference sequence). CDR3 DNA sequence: TGTGCCAGCAGCTCCGTAGGTTACGAGCAGTACTTC. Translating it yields CASSSVGYEQYF.

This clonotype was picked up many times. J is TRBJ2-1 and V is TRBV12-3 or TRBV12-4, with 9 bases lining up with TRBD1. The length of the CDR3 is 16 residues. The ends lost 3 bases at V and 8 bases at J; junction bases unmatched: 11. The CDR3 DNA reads TGTGCCAGCAGTTTGACCACCGGGACAGGGTTCGATGAGCAGTTCTTC. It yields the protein CASSLTTGTGFDEQFF.

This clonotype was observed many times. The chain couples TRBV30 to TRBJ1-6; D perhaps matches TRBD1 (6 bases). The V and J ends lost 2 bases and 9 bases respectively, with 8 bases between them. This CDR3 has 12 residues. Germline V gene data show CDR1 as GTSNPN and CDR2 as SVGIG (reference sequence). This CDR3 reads CAWSIGGSPLHF. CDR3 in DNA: TGTGCCTGGAGTATAGGGGGTTCACCCCTCCACTTT.

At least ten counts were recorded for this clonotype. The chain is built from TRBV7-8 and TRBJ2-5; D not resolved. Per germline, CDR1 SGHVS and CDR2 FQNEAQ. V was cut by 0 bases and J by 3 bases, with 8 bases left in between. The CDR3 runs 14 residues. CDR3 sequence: CASSLARHKETQYF. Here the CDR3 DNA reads TGTGCCAGCAGCTTAGCTAGACATAAAGAGACCCAGTACTTC. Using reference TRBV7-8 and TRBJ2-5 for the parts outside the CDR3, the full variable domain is GAGVSQSPRYKVAKRGQDVALRCDPISGHVSLFWYQQALGQGPEFLTYFQNEAQLDKSGLPSDRFFAERPEGSVSTLKIQRTQQEDSAVYLCASSLARHKETQYFGPGTRLLVL.

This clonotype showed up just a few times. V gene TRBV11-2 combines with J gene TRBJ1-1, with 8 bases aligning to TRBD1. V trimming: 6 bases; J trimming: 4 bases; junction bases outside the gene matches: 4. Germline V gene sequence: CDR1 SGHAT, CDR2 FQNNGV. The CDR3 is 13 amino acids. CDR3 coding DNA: TGTGCCAGCAGAAGGACAGGGCGCACTGAAGCTTTCTTT. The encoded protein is CASRRTGRTEAFF.

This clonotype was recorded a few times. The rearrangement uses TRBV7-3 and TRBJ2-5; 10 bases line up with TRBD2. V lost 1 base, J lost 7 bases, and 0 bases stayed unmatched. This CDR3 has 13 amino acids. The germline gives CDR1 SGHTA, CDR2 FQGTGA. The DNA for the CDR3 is TGTGCCAGCAGCTTAAAGCGGGAGGGGACCCAGTACTTC. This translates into CASSLKREGTQYF.

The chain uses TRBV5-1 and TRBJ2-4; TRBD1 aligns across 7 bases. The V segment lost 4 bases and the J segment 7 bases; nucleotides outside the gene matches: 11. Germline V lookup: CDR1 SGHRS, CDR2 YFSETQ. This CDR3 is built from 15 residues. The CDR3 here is CASSLDGQAVNIQYF. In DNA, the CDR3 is TGCGCCAGCAGCCTAGATGGACAGGCTGTGAACATTCAGTACTTC.

The CDR3: CASTQGAEQYF. The CDR3 coding sequence is TGTGCCAGCACGCAGGGGGCCGAGCAGTACTTC. The chain is built from TRBV11-2 and TRBJ2-7; 8 bases line up with TRBD1. The CDR3 consists of 11 residues. The trim removed 7 bases at V and 6 bases at J, leaving 2 bases unmatched. Germline loops: CDR1 SGHAT, CDR2 FQNNGV.

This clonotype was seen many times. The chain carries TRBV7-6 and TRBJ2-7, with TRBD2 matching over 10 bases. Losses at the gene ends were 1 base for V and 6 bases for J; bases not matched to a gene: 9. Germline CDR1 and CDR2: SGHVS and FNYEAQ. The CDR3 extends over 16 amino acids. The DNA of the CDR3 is TGTGCCAGCAGCTTAGACCTACCTAGCGGGAGAGGCGAGCAGTACTTC. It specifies CASSLDLPSGRGEQYF.

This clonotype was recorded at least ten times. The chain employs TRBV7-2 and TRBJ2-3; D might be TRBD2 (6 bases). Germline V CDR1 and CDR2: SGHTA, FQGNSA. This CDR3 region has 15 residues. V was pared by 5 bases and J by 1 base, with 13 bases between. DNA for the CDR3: TGTGCCAGCAGCCATCGTTGGGGGGGCACAGATACGCAGTATTTT. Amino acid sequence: CASSHRWGGTDTQYF.

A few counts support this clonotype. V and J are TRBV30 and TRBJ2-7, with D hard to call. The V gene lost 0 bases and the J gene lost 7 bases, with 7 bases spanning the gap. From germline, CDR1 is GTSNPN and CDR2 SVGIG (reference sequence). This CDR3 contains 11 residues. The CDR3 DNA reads TGTGCCTGGAGTGTATCTGGGGAGCAGTACTTC. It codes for CAWSVSGEQYF.

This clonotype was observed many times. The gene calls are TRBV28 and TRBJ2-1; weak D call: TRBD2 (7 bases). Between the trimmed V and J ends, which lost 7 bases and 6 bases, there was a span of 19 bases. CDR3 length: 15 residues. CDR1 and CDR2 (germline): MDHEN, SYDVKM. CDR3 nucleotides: TGTGCCAGCAAGGGGGGGGAACTAGCAATCAATGAGCAGTTCTTC. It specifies CASKGGELAINEQFF.

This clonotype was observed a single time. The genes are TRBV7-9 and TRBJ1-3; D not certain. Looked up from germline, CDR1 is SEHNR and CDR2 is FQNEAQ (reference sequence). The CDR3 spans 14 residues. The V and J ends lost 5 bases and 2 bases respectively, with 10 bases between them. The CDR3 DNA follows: TGTGCCAGCAGCCCGACATACCCTGGAAACACCATATATTTT. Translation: CASSPTYPGNTIYF.

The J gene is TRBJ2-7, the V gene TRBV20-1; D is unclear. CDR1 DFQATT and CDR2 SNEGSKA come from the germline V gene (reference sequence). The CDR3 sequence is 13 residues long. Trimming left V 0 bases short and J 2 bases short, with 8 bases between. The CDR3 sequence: CSARDRIPYEQYF. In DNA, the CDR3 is TGCAGTGCTAGAGATCGCATTCCCTACGAGCAGTACTTC.

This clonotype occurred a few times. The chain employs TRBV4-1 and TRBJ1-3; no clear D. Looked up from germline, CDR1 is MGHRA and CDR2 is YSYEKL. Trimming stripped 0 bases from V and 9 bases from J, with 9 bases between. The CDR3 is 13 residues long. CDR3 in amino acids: CASSQDRPATIYF. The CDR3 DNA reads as TGCGCCAGCAGCCAAGACCGGCCGGCCACCATATATTTT.

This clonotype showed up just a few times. CDR3 sequence (DNA): TGTGCCAGCAGTGAGCTCCCGGGACAGGGTCTGGAGACCCAGTACTTC. This sequence encodes CASSELPGQGLETQYF. The chain uses TRBV6-4 and TRBJ2-5; TRBD1 matches 9 bases. The V gene end was trimmed by 3 bases and the J gene end by 5 bases; junction bases not matched to a gene: 10. CDR3 length: 16 residues. CDR1 MRHNA and CDR2 SNTAGT come from the germline V gene.

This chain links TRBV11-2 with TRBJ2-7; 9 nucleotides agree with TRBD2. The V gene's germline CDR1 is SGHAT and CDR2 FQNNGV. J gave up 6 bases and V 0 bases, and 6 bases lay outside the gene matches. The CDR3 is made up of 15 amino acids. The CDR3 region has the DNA TGTGCCAGCAGCTTAGAGGGTAGCGGGAGAGCCGAGCAGTACTTC. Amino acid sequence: CASSLEGSGRAEQYF.

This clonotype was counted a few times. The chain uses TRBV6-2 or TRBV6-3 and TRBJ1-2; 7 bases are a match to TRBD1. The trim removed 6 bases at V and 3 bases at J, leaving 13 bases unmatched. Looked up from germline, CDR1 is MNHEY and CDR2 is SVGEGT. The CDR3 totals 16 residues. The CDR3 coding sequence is TGTGCCAGCAGCGGGACGACAGGGATTCACTACTATGGCTACACCTTC. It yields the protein CASSGTTGIHYYGYTF.

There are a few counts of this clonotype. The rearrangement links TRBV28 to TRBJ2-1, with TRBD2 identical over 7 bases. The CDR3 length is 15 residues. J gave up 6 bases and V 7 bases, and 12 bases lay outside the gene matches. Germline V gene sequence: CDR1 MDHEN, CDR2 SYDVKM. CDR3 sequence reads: CASTPWAGVPNEQFF. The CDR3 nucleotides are TGTGCCAGCACCCCGTGGGCGGGAGTCCCCAATGAGCAGTTCTTC.

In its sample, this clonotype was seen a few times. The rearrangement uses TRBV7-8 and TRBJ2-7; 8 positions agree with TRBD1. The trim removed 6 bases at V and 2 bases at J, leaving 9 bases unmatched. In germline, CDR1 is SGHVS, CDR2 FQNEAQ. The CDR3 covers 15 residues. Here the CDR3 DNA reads TGTGCCAGCAGTTTAAGGACAGGGTCGGCCTACGAGCAGTACTTC. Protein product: CASSLRTGSAYEQYF.

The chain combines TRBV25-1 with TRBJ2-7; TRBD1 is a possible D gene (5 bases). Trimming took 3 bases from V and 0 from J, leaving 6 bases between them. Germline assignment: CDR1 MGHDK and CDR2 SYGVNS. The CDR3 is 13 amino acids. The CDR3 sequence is CASSDRASYEQYF. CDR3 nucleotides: TGTGCCAGCAGTGACAGGGCCTCCTACGAGCAGTACTTC.

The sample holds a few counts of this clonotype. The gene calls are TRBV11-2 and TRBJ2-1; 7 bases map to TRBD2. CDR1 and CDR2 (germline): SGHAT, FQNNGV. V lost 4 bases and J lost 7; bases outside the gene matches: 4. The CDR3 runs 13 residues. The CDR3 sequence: CASSSTSWNEQFF. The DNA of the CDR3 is TGTGCCAGCAGCTCGACTAGCTGGAATGAGCAGTTCTTC. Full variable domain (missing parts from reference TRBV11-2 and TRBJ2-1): EAGVAQSPRYKIIEKRQSVAFWCNPISGHATLYWYQQILGQGPKLLIQFQNNGVVDDSQLPKDRFSAERLKGVDSTLKIQPAKLEDSAVYLCASSSTSWNEQFFGPGTRLTVL.

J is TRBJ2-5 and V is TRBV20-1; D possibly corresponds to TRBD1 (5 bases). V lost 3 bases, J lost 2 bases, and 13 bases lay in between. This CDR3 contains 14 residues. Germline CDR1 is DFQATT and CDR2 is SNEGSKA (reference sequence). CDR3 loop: CSASDSTVQETQYF. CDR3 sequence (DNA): TGCAGTGCTAGCGACAGCACCGTTCAAGAGACCCAGTACTTC.

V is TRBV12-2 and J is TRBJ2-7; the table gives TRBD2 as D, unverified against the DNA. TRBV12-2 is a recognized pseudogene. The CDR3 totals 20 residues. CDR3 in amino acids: CASRFHGPSSRTTPSYEQYF. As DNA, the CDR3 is TGTGCAAGTCGCTTCCACGGCCCCAGCTCGAGGACTACACCTTCCTACGAGCAGTACTTC.

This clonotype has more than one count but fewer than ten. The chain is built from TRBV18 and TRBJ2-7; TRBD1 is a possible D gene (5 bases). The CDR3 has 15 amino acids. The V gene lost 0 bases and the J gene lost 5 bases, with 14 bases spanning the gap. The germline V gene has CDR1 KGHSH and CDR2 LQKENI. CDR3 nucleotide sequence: TGTGCCAGCTCACCACCGGGGCAGGGAAGGCACGAGCAGTACTTC. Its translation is CASSPPGQGRHEQYF.

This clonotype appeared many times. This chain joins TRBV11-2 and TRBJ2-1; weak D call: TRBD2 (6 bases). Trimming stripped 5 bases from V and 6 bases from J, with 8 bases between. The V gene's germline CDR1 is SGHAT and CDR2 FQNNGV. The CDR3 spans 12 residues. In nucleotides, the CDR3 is TGTGCCAGCAGCCCAGCGGGCAATGAGCAGTTCTTC. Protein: CASSPAGNEQFF.

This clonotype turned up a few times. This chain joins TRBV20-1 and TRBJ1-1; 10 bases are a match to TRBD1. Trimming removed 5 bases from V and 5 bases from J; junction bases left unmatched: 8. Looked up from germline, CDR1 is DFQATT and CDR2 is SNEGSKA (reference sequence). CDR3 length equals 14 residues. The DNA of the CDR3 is TGCAGTGCTCGTCCCGGGACAGGGGTGACTGAAGCTTTCTTT. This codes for CSARPGTGVTEAFF.